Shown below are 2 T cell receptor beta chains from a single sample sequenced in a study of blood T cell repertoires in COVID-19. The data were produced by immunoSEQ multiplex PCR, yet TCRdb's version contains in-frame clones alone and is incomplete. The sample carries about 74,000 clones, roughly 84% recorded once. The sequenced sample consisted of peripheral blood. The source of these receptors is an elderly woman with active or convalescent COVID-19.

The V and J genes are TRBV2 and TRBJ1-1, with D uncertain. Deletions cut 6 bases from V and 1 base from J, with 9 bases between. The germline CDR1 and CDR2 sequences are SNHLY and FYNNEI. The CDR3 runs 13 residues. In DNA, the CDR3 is TGTGCCAGCAGGAGAACGGGGAACACTGAAGCTTTCTTT. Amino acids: CASRRTGNTEAFF.

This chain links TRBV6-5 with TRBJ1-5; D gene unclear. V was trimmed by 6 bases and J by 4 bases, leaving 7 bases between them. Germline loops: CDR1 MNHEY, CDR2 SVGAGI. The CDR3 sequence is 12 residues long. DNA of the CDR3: TGTGCCAGCAGCCGGCGGAATCAGCCCCAGCATTTT. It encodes CASSRRNQPQHF.